Below, 11 T cell receptor beta chains from the same sample are listed, as sequenced in a study of cytomegalovirus exposure and HLA in healthy donors. The PCR had 60 Vbeta and 13 Jbeta primers. Some clones are missing from TCRdb's copy, which holds only in-frame ones; the method was immunoSEQ multiplex PCR. Among 100,000 to 150,000 clones listed, around 76% were seen once. Sample: PBMCs. Source of these receptors: a male donor in good health and CMV-seronegative.

The V and J genes are TRBV9 and TRBJ1-4; unclear D gene. CDR1 is SGDLS, CDR2 YYNGEE, per germline. V was shortened by 2 bases and J by 7 bases, with 12 bases between the two germline ends. CDR3 length equals 14 residues. The CDR3 region has the DNA TGTGCCAGCAGCGTGACGACTGGCGGTGAAAAACTGTTTTTT. Its translation: CASSVTTGGEKLFF.

The CDR3 region has the DNA TGCGCCAGCAGCCGGGACAGGGCCCACTCCTACGAGCAGTACTTC. It yields the protein CASSRDRAHSYEQYF. V is TRBV4-3 and J is TRBJ2-7, with 9 bases aligning to TRBD1. Germline values: CDR1 LGHNA, CDR2 YSLEER. V dropped 4 bases and J dropped 0; count of bases not matched to a gene: 4. The CDR3 is 15 residues long.

V gene TRBV30 combines with J gene TRBJ1-4, with D possibly TRBD1 on 5 matching bases. CDR1 is GTSNPN and CDR2 is SVGIG in the germline V gene (reference sequence). V gave up 8 bases and J gave up 4 bases, with 14 bases separating them. The length of the CDR3 is 13 residues. The CDR3 DNA follows: TGTGCCATAAGGGGTCATTTTAATGAAAAACTGTTTTTT. Translated, it gives CAIRGHFNEKLFF. The variable domain in full, with the rest retrieved from reference TRBV30 and TRBJ1-4, is SQTIHQWPATLVQPVGSPLSLECTVEGTSNPNLYWYRQAAGRGLQLLFYSVGIGQISSEVPQNLSASRPQDRQFILSSKKLLLSDSGFYLCAIRGHFNEKLFFGSGTQLSVL.

The chain links TRBV6-1 to TRBJ2-7, with TRBD1 matching over 9 bases. This CDR3 is built from 15 residues. J gave up 1 base and V 3 bases, and 4 bases lay outside the gene matches. Germline CDR1 and CDR2: MNHNS and SASEGT. The CDR3 region has the DNA TGTGCCAGCAGTGATTCTGGGACAGGGTCCTACGAGCAGTACTTC. It codes for CASSDSGTGSYEQYF.

Of note for this clone: Compared with germline, one end of the junction differs, possibly owing to a read error. V and J are TRBV7-7 and TRBJ2-3, with 7 bases fitting TRBD2. The germline V gene encodes CDR1 SSHAT and CDR2 FNYEAQ (reference sequence). This CDR3 region has 15 residues. The CDR3 spells CASSSSGANTDTQYF. In DNA form, the CDR3 reads TGTGCTAGCAGCAGCAGCGGGGCGAACACAGATACGCAGTATTTT. Full variable domain (rest looked up from reference TRBV7-7 and TRBJ2-3): GAGVSQSPRYKVTKRGQDVTLRCDPISSHATLYWYQQALGQGPEFLTYFNYEAQPDKSGLPSDRFSAERPEGSISTLTIQRTEQRDSAMYRCASSSSGANTDTQYFGPGTRLTVL.

The chain employs TRBV2 and TRBJ2-7; possible D gene TRBD1, 6 bases. The CDR3 length is 13 residues. Germline CDR1 and CDR2: SNHLY and FYNNEI. V lost 4 bases to trimming and J lost 2 bases, with 9 bases between them. CDR3 loop: CASSGQAPYEQYF. CDR3 nucleotides: TGTGCCAGCAGTGGACAGGCCCCCTACGAGCAGTACTTC.

The chain uses TRBV6-6 and TRBJ2-2; D is possibly TRBD2 (6 bases). V was shortened by 4 bases and J by 1 base, with 13 bases between the two germline ends. The CDR3 extends over 16 amino acids. The germline CDR1 and CDR2 sequences are MNHNY and SVGAGI (reference sequence). The CDR3 spells CASSLILARNTGELFF. Here the CDR3 DNA reads TGTGCCAGCAGTTTGATACTAGCCCGGAACACCGGGGAGCTGTTTTTT.

The genes are TRBV7-3 and TRBJ2-7; TRBD1 might be the D (6 bases). This CDR3 spans 13 amino acids. Trimming shortened V by 6 bases and J by 8 bases, and 17 bases separated the two germline ends. In germline, CDR1 is SGHTA, CDR2 FQGTGA. The CDR3, as DNA: TGTGCCAGCAGTTCTCTTGGGGACACTAAGCAGTACTTC. It translates to CASSSLGDTKQYF.

The chain is built from TRBV10-3 and TRBJ1-2; 7 bases match TRBD1. The CDR3 sequence is 13 residues long. With V trimmed by 6 bases and J by 6 bases, 7 bases remained unmatched. Germline lookup yields CDR1 ENHRY and CDR2 SYGVKD. As DNA, the CDR3 is TGTGCCATCAGCGTGGACAGGATCAATGGCTACACCTTC. This gives the protein CAISVDRINGYTF.

The rearrangement uses TRBV28 and TRBJ2-7, with D maybe TRBD2 (6 bases). CDR1 is MDHEN, CDR2 SYDVKM, per germline. The V end lost 6 bases, the J end lost 3 bases, and 12 bases lay between the germline ends. The CDR3 length is 13 residues. The CDR3 region has the DNA TGTGCCAGCAGCTGGACGGGAGACTACGAGCAGTACTTC. Its translation is CASSWTGDYEQYF.

The chain couples TRBV28 to TRBJ2-1; D is possibly TRBD2 (7 bases). Trimming left V 4 bases short and J 7 bases short, with 14 bases between. Germline V lookup: CDR1 MDHEN, CDR2 SYDVKM. The CDR3 has 14 amino acids. In DNA form, the CDR3 reads TGTGCCAGCAGTTCGGGAGGAGGGGGAAATGAGCAGTTCTTC. Translated: CASSSGGGGNEQFF. Supplemented by reference TRBV28 and TRBJ2-1, the full variable domain reads DVKVTQSSRYLVKRTGEKVFLECVQDMDHENMFWYRQDPGLGLRLIYFSYDVKMKEKGDIPEGYSVSREKKERFSLILESASTNQTSMYLCASSSGGGGNEQFFGPGTRLTVL.